A single sample is the source of the 8 T cell receptor beta chains below, sequenced in a study of tissue T cells after allogeneic stem cell transplantation. Adult allogeneic hematopoietic cell transplant recipients with steroid-refractory graft-versus-host disease were prospectively enrolled for research autopsy. Profiling relied on immunoSEQ multiplex PCR, and the TCRdb table lists in-frame clones only, not all of them. The repertoire consists of a few thousand clones, with 60% to 80% occurring once and the leading ten covering 20% to 25%. This sample comprised small intestine tissue, obtained at autopsy. These receptors came from an older male patient with steroid-refractory graft-versus-host disease after an allogeneic stem cell transplant. Some T cells may be the graft donor's.

This chain uses TRBV6-4 with TRBJ1-2, with D unresolved. The germline gives CDR1 MRHNA, CDR2 SNTAGT. Trimming took 2 bases from V and 8 from J, leaving 6 bases between them. The CDR3 sequence is 11 residues long. Here the CDR3 DNA reads TGTGCCAGCAGTGACGAGGGCGGCTACACCTTC. Translated: CASSDEGGYTF.

This rearrangement joins TRBV7-2 to TRBJ1-1; 7 bases align to TRBD1. Unmatched junction bases numbered 6, after V lost 5 bases and J lost 6 bases. The CDR3 is 13 amino acids. Per germline, CDR1 SGHTA and CDR2 FQGNSA. CDR3 nucleotide sequence: TGTGCCAGCAGCCCCGAAACAGGGGCTGAAGCTTTCTTT. Translating gives CASSPETGAEAFF.

This chain connects TRBV5-4 to TRBJ1-5; no clear D gene. There are 13 residues in the CDR3. The V and J ends lost 0 bases and 3 bases respectively, with 4 bases between them. CDR1 and CDR2 from the germline V gene are SGHNT and YYREEE (reference sequence). In DNA form, the CDR3 reads TGTGCCAGCAGCTTGGACTTCAATCAGCCCCAGCATTTT. Protein: CASSLDFNQPQHF.

Worth noting for this clone: Other DNA sequences in the sample encode the same CDR3. The V gene is TRBV5-1, the J gene TRBJ2-2; a weak D match, TRBD2 (6 bases). The germline V gene encodes CDR1 SGHRS and CDR2 YFSETQ. There are 16 residues in the CDR3. V dropped 0 bases and J dropped 0 bases, with 9 bases sitting between them. CDR3 bases: TGCGCCAGCAGCTTGGACGGGGGACCGAACACCGGGGAGCTGTTTTTT. Translated: CASSLDGGPNTGELFF.

This clone appeared once. This chain links TRBV28 with TRBJ1-1; D is possibly TRBD1 (5 bases). V shed 2 bases and J shed 8 bases, with 9 bases lying between them. The CDR3 is 12 amino acids. Looked up from germline, CDR1 is MDHEN and CDR2 is SYDVKM. CDR3: CASSLPGTEAFF. CDR3 DNA: TGTGCCAGCAGTTTACCAGGGACGGAAGCTTTCTTT. The whole variable domain, filled in from reference TRBV28 and TRBJ1-1, reads DVKVTQSSRYLVKRTGEKVFLECVQDMDHENMFWYRQDPGLGLRLIYFSYDVKMKEKGDIPEGYSVSREKKERFSLILESASTNQTSMYLCASSLPGTEAFFGQGTRLTVV.

The chain employs TRBV12-5 and TRBJ1-5; 9 bases fit TRBD1. This CDR3 comprises 17 residues. The germline V gene encodes CDR1 LGHNT and CDR2 FRNRAP. Trimming cost V 1 base and J 6 bases; bases outside gene matches: 10. CDR3 nucleotide sequence: TGTGCTAGTGGTTTGGACTTGGGACAGGGAGGGACTCAGCCCCAGCATTTT. This gives the protein CASGLDLGQGGTQPQHF.

This sequence joins TRBV27 and TRBJ2-7, with D possibly being TRBD2 (7 bases). Trimming left V 5 bases short and J 2 bases short, with 19 bases between. Germline assignment: CDR1 MNHEY and CDR2 SMNVEV (reference sequence). The CDR3 length is 16 residues. The CDR3 nucleotides are TGTGCCAGCAGTCCCCTTGTCGGGGGGCTAACCTACGAGCAGTACTTC. Translated: CASSPLVGGLTYEQYF.

This sequence joins TRBV3-1 (or the pseudogene TRBV3-2) and TRBJ2-3, with D tentatively TRBD2 (5 bases). This CDR3 is built from 16 residues. Germline V gives CDR1 LGHDT, CDR2 YNNKEL (reference sequence). Trimming stripped 4 bases from V and 2 bases from J, with 16 bases between. The CDR3 protein is CASSLLAGPVTDTQYF. In nucleotides, the CDR3 is TGTGCCAGCAGCCTTCTTGCGGGCCCCGTCACAGATACGCAGTATTTT.